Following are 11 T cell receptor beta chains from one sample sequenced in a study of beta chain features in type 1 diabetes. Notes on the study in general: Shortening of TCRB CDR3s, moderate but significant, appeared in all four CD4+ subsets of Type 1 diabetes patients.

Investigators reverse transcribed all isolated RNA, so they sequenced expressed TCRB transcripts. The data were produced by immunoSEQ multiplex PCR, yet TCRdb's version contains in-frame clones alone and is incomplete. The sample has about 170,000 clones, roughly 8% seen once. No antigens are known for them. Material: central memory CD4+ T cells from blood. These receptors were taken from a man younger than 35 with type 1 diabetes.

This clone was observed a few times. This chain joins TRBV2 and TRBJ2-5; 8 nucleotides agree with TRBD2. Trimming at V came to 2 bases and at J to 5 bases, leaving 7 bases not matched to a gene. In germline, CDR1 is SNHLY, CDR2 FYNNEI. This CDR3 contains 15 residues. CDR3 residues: CASSEYSPGGETQYF. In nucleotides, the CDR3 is TGTGCCAGCAGTGAATACTCCCCGGGGGGGGAGACCCAGTACTTC.

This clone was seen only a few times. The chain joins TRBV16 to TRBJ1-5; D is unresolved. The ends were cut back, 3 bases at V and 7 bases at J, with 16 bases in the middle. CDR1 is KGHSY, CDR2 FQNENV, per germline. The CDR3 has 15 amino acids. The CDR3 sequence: CASSQEGPLGQPQHF. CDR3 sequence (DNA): TGTGCCAGCAGCCAGGAGGGCCCACTCGGGCAGCCCCAGCATTTT.

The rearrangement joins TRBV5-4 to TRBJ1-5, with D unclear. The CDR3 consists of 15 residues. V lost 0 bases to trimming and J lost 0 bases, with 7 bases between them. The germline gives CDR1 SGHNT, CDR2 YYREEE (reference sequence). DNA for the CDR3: TGTGCCAGCAGCTTGGGCGGAGATAGCAATCAGCCCCAGCATTTT. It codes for CASSLGGDSNQPQHF. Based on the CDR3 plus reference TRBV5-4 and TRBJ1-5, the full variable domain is ETGVTQSPTHLIKTRGQQVTLRCSSQSGHNTVSWYQQALGQGPQFIFQYYREEENGRGNFPPRFSGLQFPNYSSELNVNALELDDSALYLCASSLGGDSNQPQHFGDGTRLSIL.

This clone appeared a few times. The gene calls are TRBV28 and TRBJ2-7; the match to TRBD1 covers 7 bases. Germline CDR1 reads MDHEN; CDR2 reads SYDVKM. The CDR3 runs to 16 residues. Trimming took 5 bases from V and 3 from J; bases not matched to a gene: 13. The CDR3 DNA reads TGTGCCAGCAGTGGGGTCTTAAAACAGGGGTACTACGAGCAGTACTTC. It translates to CASSGVLKQGYYEQYF.

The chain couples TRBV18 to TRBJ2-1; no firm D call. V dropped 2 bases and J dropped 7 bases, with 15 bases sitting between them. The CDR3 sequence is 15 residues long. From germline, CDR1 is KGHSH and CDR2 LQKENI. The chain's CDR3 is CASSPLQSAENEQFF. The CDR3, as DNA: TGTGCCAGCTCACCATTACAGTCCGCTGAGAATGAGCAGTTCTTC.

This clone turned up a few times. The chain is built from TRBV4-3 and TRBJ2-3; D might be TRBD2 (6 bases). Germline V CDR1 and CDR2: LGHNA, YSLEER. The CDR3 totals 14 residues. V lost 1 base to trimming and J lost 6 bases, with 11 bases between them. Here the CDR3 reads CASSQGGGYDTQYF. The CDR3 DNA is TGCGCCAGCAGCCAAGGCGGAGGGTATGATACGCAGTATTTT.

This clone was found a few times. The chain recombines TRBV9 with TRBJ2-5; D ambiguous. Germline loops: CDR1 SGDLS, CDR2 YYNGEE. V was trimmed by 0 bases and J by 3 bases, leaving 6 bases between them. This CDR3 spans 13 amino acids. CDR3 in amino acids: CASSVGTEETQYF. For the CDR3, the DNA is TGTGCCAGCAGCGTAGGAACTGAAGAGACCCAGTACTTC.

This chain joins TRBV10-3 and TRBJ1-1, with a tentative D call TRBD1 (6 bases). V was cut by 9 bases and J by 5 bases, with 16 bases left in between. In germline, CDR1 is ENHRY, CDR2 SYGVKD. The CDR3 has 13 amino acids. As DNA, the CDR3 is TGTGCCATACTAGGGGGGGGAGAGACTGAAGCTTTCTTT. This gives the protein CAILGGGETEAFF.

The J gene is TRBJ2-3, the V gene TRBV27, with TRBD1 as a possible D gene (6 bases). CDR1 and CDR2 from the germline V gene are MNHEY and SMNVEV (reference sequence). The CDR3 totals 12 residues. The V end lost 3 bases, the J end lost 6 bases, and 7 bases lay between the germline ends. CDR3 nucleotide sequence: TGTGCCAGCAGTTTCAGGGGTGATACGCAGTATTTT. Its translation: CASSFRGDTQYF.

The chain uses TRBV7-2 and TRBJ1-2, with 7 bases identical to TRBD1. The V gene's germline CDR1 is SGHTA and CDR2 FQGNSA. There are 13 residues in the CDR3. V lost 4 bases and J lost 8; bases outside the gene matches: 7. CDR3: CASSSQGDGGYTF. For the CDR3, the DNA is TGTGCCAGCAGCTCCCAGGGGGATGGAGGCTACACCTTC.

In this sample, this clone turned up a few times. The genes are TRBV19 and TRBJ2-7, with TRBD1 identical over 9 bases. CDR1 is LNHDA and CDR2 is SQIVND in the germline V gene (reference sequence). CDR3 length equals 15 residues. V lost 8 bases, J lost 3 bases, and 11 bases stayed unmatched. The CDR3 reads CASSRRTGDYYEQYF. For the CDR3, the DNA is TGTGCCAGTTCCAGACGGACAGGGGACTACTACGAGCAGTACTTC.